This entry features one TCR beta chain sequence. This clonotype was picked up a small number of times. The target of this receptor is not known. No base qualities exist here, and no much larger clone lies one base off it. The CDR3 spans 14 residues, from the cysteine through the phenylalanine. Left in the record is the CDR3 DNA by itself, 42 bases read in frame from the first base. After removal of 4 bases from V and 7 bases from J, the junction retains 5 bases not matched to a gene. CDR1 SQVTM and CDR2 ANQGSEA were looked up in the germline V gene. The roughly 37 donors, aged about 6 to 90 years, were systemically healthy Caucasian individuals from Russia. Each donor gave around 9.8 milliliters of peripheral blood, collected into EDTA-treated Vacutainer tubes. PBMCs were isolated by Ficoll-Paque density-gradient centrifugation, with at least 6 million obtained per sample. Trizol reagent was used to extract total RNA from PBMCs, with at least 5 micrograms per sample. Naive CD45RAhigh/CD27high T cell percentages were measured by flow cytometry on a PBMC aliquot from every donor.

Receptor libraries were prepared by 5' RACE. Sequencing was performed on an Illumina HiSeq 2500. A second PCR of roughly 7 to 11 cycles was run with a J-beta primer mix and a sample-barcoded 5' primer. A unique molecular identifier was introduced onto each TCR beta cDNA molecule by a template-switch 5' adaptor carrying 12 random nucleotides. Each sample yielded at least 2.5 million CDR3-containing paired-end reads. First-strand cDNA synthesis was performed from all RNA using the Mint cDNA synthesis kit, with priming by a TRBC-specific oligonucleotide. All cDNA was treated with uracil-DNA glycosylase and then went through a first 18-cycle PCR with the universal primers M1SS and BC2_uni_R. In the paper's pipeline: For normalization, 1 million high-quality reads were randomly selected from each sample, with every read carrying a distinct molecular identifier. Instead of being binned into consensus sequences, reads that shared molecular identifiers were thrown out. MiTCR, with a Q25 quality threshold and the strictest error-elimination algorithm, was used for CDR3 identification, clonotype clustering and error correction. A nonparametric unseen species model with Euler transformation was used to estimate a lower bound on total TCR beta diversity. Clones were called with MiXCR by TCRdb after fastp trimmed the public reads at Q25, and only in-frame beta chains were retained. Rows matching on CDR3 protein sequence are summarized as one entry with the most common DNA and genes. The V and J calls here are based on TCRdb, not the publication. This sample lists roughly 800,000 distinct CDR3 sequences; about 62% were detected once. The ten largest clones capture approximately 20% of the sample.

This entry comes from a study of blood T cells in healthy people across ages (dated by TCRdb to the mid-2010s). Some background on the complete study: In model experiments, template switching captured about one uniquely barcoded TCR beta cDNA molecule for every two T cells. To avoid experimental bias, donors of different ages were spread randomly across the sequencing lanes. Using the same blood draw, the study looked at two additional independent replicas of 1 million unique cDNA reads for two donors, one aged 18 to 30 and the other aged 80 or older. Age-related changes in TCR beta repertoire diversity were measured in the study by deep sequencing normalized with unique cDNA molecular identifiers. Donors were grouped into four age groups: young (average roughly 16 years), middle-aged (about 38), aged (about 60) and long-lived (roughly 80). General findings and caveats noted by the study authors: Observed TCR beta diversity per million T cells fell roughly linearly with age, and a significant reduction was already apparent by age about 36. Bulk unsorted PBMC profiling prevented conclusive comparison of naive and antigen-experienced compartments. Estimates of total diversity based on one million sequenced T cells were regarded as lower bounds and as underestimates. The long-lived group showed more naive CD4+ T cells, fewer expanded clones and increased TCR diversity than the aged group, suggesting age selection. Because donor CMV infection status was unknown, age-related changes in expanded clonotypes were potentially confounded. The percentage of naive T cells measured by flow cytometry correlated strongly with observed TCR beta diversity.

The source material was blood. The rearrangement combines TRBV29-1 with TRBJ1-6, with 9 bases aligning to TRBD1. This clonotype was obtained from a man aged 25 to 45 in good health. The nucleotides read TGCAGCGTTGCCACAGGGGGCCGAAATTCACCCCTCCACTTT. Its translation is CSVATGGRNSPLHF.